There are many counts of the clone carrying this TCR beta chain. Antigen specificity is unknown. The read ends 3 residues early relative to the CDR3; the germline J gene fills the gap. Germline values: CDR1 SGHAT, CDR2 FQNNGV. Between the trimmed V and J ends, which lost 1 base and 5 bases, there was a span of 11 bases. This CDR3 is 14 amino acids long. The protocol was immunoSEQ multiplex PCR, while the TCRdb copy is restricted to in-frame clones and leaves out a portion. The sample yields tens of thousands of clones, without any singletons. Heparinized whole blood, roughly 4.5 to 9 ml, came from each donor. The record originates from a study of T cell clonality in common variable immunodeficiency. Study-wide findings and caveats: Common variable immunodeficiency TCR beta sequences reportedly had fewer deletions and N-nucleotide insertions. CVID subjects showed higher TCRbeta clonality than healthy controls.

The clonotype was recovered from a person between 18 and 75 years old in good health. The chain combines TRBV11-2 with TRBJ1-2; possibly TRBD1 for D (6 bases). What was sequenced was peripheral blood mononuclear cells. CDR3 bases read: TGTGCCAGCAGCTTAGGACGACAGGAGTATGGC. Protein product: CASSLGRQEYG. The whole CDR3 is CASSLGRQEYGYTF.